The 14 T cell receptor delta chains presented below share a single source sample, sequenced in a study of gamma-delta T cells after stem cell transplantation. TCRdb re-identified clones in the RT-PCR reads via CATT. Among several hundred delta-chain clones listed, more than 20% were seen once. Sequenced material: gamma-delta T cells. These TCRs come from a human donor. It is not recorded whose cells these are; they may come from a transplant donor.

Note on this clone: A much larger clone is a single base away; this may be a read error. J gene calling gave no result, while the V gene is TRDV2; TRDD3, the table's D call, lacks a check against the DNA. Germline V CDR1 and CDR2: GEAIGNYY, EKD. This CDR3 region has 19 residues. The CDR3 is CACDTAGGDVSWDTRHMFF. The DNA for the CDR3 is TGTGCCTGTGACACCGCGGGGGGAGACGTCTCCTGGGACACCCGACATATGTTTTTC.

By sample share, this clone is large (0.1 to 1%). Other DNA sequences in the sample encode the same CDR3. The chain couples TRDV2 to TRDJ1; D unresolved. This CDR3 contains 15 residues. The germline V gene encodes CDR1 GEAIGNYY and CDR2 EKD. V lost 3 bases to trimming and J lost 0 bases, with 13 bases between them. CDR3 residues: CACDGLGSYTDKLIF. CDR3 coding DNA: TGTGCCTGTGACGGCCTTGGGTCGTACACCGATAAACTCATCTTT.

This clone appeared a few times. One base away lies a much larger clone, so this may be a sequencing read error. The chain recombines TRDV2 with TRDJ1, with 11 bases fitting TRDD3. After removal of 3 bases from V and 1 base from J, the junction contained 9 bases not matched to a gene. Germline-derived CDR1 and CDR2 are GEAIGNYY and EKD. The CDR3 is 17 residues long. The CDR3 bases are TGTGCCTGTGACTTCCTGGGGGATACTTCCGGCACCGATAAACTCATCTTT. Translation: CACDFLGDTSGTDKLIF.

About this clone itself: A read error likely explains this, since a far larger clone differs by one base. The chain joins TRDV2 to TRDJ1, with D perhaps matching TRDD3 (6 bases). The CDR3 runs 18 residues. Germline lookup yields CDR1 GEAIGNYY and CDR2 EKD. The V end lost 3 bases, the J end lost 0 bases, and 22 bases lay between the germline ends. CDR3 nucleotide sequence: TGTGCCTGTGACTCCGTTTCTACAGGAGGGGGACACACCGATAAACTCATCTTT. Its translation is CACDSVSTGGGHTDKLIF.

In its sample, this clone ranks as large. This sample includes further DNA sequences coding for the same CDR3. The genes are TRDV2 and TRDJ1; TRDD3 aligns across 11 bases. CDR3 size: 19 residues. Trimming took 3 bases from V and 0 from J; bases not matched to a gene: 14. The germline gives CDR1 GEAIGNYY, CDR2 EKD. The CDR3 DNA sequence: TGTGCCTGTGACTTACTGGGGGATATGCCCCCCCCACACACCGATAAACTCATCTTT. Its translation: CACDLLGDMPPPHTDKLIF.

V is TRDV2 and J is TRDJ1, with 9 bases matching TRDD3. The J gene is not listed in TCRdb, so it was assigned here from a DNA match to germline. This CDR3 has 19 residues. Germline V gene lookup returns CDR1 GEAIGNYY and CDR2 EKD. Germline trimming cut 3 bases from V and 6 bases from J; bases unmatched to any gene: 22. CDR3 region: CACDPLRTKMGDSGNKLIF. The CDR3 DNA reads TGTGCCTGTGACCCGCTTCGGACTAAGATGGGGGATAGCGGGAATAAACTCATCTTT.

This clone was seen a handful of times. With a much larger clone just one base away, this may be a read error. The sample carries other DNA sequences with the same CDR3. The CDR3 sequence is CACDTGGLKRSWDTRQMFF. The CDR3 DNA reads as TGTGCCTGTGACACCGGGGGCCTCAAACGCTCCTGGGACACCCGACAGATGTTTTTC. The chain couples TRDV2 to TRDJ3, with D possibly being TRDD3 (5 bases). The CDR3 runs 19 residues. The germline V gene encodes CDR1 GEAIGNYY and CDR2 EKD. The germline V and J ends were trimmed by 0 bases and 0 bases, with 14 bases remaining between them.

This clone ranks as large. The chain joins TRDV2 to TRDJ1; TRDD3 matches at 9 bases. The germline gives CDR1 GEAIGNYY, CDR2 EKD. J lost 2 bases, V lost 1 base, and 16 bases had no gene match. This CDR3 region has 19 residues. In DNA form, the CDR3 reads TGTGCCTGTGACACTTTGGGGGATAGAAAGGTTCGTGGAACCGATAAACTCATCTTT. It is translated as CACDTLGDRKVRGTDKLIF.

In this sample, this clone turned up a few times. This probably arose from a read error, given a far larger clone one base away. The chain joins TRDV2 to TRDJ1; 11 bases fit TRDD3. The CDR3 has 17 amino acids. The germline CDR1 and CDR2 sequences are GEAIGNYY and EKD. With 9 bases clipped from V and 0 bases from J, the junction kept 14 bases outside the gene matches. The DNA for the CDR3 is TGTGCCCGTTACTCAGTACTGGGGGATATGTACACCGATAAACTCATCTTT. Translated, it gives CARYSVLGDMYTDKLIF.

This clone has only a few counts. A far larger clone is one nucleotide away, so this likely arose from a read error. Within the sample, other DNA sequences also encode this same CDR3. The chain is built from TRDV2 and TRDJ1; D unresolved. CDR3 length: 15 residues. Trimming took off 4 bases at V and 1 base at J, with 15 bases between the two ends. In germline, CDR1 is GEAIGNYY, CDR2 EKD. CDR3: CACDTVTAATDKLIF. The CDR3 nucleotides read TGTGCCTGTGATACCGTGACGGCGGCCACCGATAAACTCATCTTT.

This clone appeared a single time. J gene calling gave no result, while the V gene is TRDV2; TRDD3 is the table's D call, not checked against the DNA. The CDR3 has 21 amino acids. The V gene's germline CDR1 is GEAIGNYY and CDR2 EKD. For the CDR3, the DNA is TGTGCCTGTGACACAGTACCTACTTCTGGGGGATACCTGGCGTACACCGATAAACGCATCTTT. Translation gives CACDTVPTSGGYLAYTDKRIF.

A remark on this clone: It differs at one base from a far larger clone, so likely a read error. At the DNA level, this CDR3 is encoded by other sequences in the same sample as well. This chain's CDR3 is CACDPIARGTDKLIF. The CDR3 DNA sequence: TGTGCCTGTGACCCAATAGCCAGGGGGACCGATAAACTCATCTTT. The chain combines TRDV2 with TRDJ1, with D perhaps assigned TRDD1 or TRDD3 (5 bases each). Deletions cut 3 bases from V and 2 bases from J, with 15 bases between. The germline CDR1 and CDR2 sequences are GEAIGNYY and EKD. The CDR3 extends over 15 amino acids.

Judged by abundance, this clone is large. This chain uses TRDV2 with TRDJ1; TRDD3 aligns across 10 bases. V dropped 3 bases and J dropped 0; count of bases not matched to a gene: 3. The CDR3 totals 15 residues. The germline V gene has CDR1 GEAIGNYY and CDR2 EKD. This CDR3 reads CACDSLGDNTDKLIF. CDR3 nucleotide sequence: TGTGCCTGTGACTCGCTGGGGGATAACACCGATAAACTCATCTTT.

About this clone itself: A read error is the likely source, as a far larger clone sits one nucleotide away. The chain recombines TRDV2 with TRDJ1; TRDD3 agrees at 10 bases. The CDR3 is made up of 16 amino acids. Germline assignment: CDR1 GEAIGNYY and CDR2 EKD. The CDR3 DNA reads TGTGCCCGTGACGACCTTGGGGGATACCGTACCGATAAACTCATCTTT. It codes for CARDDLGGYRTDKLIF.